Detailed here is one T cell receptor (beta chain). The sample comes from a study of shared clonotypes between healthy human individuals. The V and J ends lost 4 bases and 8 bases respectively, with 15 bases between them. Germline CDR1 and CDR2: SGDLS and YYNGEE. The CDR3 spans 14 residues. Some clones are missing from TCRdb's copy, which holds only in-frame ones; the method was immunoSEQ multiplex PCR. The sample yields roughly 2.2 million clones, approximately 95% seen once. What was sequenced was naive CD4+ T cells from PBMCs. Stated subset: CD45RA+ positively selected. The rearrangement links TRBV9 to TRBJ1-4, with D perhaps TRBD1 (5 bases). The sequence was collected from a man younger than 35 in good health. Some clones in this sample may be carry-over from other donors' samples. CDR3 residues: CASSPGGVGEKLFF. The DNA of the CDR3 is TGTGCCAGCAGCCCCGGGGGGGTCGGGGAAAAACTGTTTTTT.